These 3 T cell receptor beta chains came from one sample sequenced in a study of T cells in Graves' hyperthyroidism and ophthalmopathy. RNA transcripts provided the source from which TCR beta CDR3 regions were amplified. The TCR CDR3 first-round RT-PCR relied on the HTBI primer set. TCRdb passed the multiplex PCR reads through MiXCR, listing each CDR3 protein once. The repertoire holds approximately 520,000 distinct CDR3 sequences, with under 25% as singletons. The source material was blood. The source of these receptors is a man aged 18 to 30 with Graves' hyperthyroidism.

In this sample, this clonotype turned up a few times. The chain is built from TRBV20-1 and TRBJ1-6; a weak D match, TRBD1 (6 bases). The V end was cut by 6 bases, the J end by 9 bases, with 15 bases between. This CDR3 contains 13 residues. The germline CDR1 and CDR2 sequences are DFQATT and SNEGSKA (reference sequence). The CDR3 reads CSAATGGSSPLHF. As DNA, the CDR3 is TGCAGTGCCGCGACAGGAGGGAGTTCACCCCTCCACTTT.

This clonotype was picked up many times. The chain links TRBV12-3 or TRBV12-4 to TRBJ1-2; the D is unclear. V lost 6 bases to trimming and J lost 5 bases, with 10 bases between them. This CDR3 has 12 amino acids. The chain's CDR3 is CASSPAGYGYTF. In nucleotides, the CDR3 is TGTGCCAGCAGCCCCGCCGGGTATGGCTACACCTTC.

This clonotype occurred many times. This rearrangement joins TRBV13 to TRBJ1-1; D gene unclear. V was clipped by 5 bases and J by 4 bases, with 8 bases between them. Germline V gene sequence: CDR1 PRHDT, CDR2 FYEKMQ (reference sequence). This CDR3 contains 12 residues. The CDR3 is CASSVQITEAFF. In DNA, the CDR3 is TGTGCCAGCAGCGTACAGATCACTGAAGCTTTCTTT.